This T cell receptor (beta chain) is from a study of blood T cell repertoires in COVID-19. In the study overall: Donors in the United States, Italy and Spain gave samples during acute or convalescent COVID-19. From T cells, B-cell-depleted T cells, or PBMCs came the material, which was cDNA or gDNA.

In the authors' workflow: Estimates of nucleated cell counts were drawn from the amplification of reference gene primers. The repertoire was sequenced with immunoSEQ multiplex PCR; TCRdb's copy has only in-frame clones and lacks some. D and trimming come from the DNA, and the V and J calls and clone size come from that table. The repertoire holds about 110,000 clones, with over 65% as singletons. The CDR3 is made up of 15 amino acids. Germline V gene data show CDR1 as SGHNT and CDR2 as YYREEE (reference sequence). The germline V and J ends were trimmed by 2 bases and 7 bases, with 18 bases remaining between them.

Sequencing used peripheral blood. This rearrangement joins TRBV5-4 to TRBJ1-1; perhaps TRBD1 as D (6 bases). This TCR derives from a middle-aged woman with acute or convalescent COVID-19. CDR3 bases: TGTGCCAGCAGCTTCCCGAGGGGGGGGGCCAATGAAGCTTTCTTT. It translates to CASSFPRGGANEAFF.